The 24 T cell receptor beta chains below were found in one sample sequenced in a study of CD8 T cells in Susac syndrome. RNA in amounts of roughly 0.45 to 1 ug was reverse transcribed with random hexamers. TCRdb fed the immunoSEQ multiplex PCR reads into MiXCR, producing one record per CDR3 protein. The sample yields around 170,000 distinct CDR3 sequences, around 95% seen once. Specimen: CD8+ T cells from PBMCs. All receptors derive from a human donor with Susac syndrome.

The CDR3: CASSVDSPANYGYTF. The CDR3 nucleotides are TGCGCCAGCAGCGTGGACAGCCCCGCTAACTATGGCTACACCTTC. The chain couples TRBV5-1 to TRBJ1-2, with D maybe TRBD1 (6 bases). Germline V gives CDR1 SGHRS, CDR2 YFSETQ. The CDR3 is 15 residues long. The germline V and J ends were trimmed by 4 bases and 0 bases, with 13 bases remaining between them.

The chain links TRBV12-5 to TRBJ1-1; no firm D call. Germline V gene sequence: CDR1 LGHNT, CDR2 FRNRAP. The CDR3 extends over 12 amino acids. With 8 bases removed from V and 8 bases from J, the gap between germline ends came to 15 bases. For the CDR3, the DNA is TGTGCTAGTCTACTTGGGTCGGGAGAAGCTTTCTTT. As protein: CASLLGSGEAFF.

This clonotype was observed a handful of times. CDR3 bases: TGTGCCAGCAGTCAGGGGCCCGAGCAGTACTTC. Amino acid sequence: CASSQGPEQYF. The rearrangement links TRBV27 to TRBJ2-7; possible D gene TRBD1, 6 bases. Between the trimmed V and J ends, which lost 5 bases and 6 bases, there was a span of 8 bases. CDR3 length equals 11 residues. Germline CDR1 reads MNHEY; CDR2 reads SMNVEV (reference sequence).

The chain recombines TRBV5-8 with TRBJ1-5; no clear D. The CDR3 has 12 residues. The V and J ends lost 4 bases and 7 bases respectively, with 9 bases between them. The germline V gene encodes CDR1 SGHTS and CDR2 YDEGEE. CDR3 sequence: CASSVGRQPQHF. CDR3 sequence (DNA): TGTGCCAGCAGCGTCGGTCGCCAGCCCCAGCATTTT.

V gene TRBV5-6 combines with J gene TRBJ2-5; 7 bases match TRBD2. V shed 3 bases and J 5 bases; nucleotides not matched to a gene: 13. This CDR3 comprises 16 residues. Germline CDR1 SGHDT, CDR2 YYEEEE. This CDR3 reads CASSYMGLAVGETQYF. DNA for the CDR3: TGTGCCAGCAGCTACATGGGGCTAGCGGTGGGGGAGACCCAGTACTTC.

The V gene is TRBV5-1, the J gene TRBJ2-7; tentative D call: TRBD1 (5 bases). CDR3 length: 15 amino acids. The V end lost 3 bases, the J end lost 0 bases, and 13 bases lay between the germline ends. The germline gives CDR1 SGHRS, CDR2 YFSETQ. This CDR3 is CASSSLDSSSYEQYF. In DNA, the CDR3 is TGCGCCAGCAGCTCCTTAGACAGCAGCTCCTACGAGCAGTACTTC.

The rearrangement links TRBV27 to TRBJ1-1, with D unresolved. The CDR3 covers 11 residues. V was trimmed by 6 bases and J by 6 bases, leaving 8 bases between them. Germline CDR1 is MNHEY and CDR2 is SMNVEV (reference sequence). The CDR3: CASSGPPEAFF. The CDR3 bases are TGTGCCAGCAGCGGGCCGCCTGAAGCTTTCTTT.

The rearrangement joins TRBV7-9 to TRBJ2-7, with D unclear. With 7 bases removed from V and 3 bases from J, the gap between germline ends came to 7 bases. Germline lookup yields CDR1 SEHNR and CDR2 FQNEAQ (reference sequence). The CDR3 length is 11 residues. Here the CDR3 reads CASTEDYEQYF. CDR3 nucleotide sequence: TGTGCCAGCACCGAGGACTACGAGCAGTACTTC.

This chain joins TRBV12-3 or TRBV12-4 and TRBJ2-7; a possible D gene is TRBD2 (5 bases). With 3 bases removed from V and 5 bases from J, the gap between germline ends came to 5 bases. There are 11 residues in the CDR3. CDR3 amino acids: CASSFGNEQYF. Here the CDR3 DNA reads TGTGCCAGCAGTTTCGGGAACGAGCAGTACTTC.

V gene TRBV14 combines with J gene TRBJ2-1; 10 bases line up with TRBD1. Germline CDR1 SGHDN, CDR2 FVKESK. The CDR3 is made up of 17 amino acids. V trimming: 1 base; J trimming: 4 bases; junction bases outside the gene matches: 7. CDR3 residues: CASSQGLGQGSYNEQFF. For the CDR3, the DNA is TGTGCCAGCAGCCAAGGACTGGGACAGGGGTCGTACAATGAGCAGTTCTTC.

CDR3 coding DNA: TGCGCCAGCAGCCACCCGCCGGGGACAGGGAGCACTGAAGCTTTCTTT. Amino acids: CASSHPPGTGSTEAFF. The V gene is TRBV4-1, the J gene TRBJ1-1; TRBD1 matches 9 bases. Germline trimming cut 3 bases from V and 4 bases from J; bases unmatched to any gene: 9. Germline lookup yields CDR1 MGHRA and CDR2 YSYEKL. The CDR3 consists of 16 residues.

The V call is TRBV30, the J call TRBJ1-1; D perhaps matches TRBD1 (5 bases). V was cut by 1 base and J by 1 base, with 10 bases left in between. This CDR3 is built from 14 residues. From germline, CDR1 is GTSNPN and CDR2 SVGIG (reference sequence). This CDR3 reads CAWSELGANTEAFF. DNA of the CDR3: TGTGCCTGGAGTGAACTAGGGGCGAACACTGAAGCTTTCTTT. The whole variable domain, filled in from reference TRBV30 and TRBJ1-1, reads SQTIHQWPATLVQPVGSPLSLECTVEGTSNPNLYWYRQAAGRGLQLLFYSVGIGQISSEVPQNLSASRPQDRQFILSSKKLLLSDSGFYLCAWSELGANTEAFFGQGTRLTVV.

This chain uses TRBV3-1 with TRBJ2-7, with D unclear. Trimming removed 1 base at V and 7 bases at J, with 8 bases between. This CDR3 has 12 amino acids. CDR1 is LGHDT and CDR2 is YNNKEL in the germline V gene (reference sequence). The CDR3 spells CASSQVNEEQYF. CDR3 coding DNA: TGTGCCAGCAGCCAAGTTAATGAGGAGCAGTACTTC.

This sequence joins TRBV9 and TRBJ2-5, with 7 positions matching TRBD1. The J segment lost 2 bases and the V segment lost 2 bases, leaving 6 bases of the junction unmatched. Germline CDR1 is SGDLS and CDR2 is YYNGEE. The CDR3 consists of 15 residues. The DNA for the CDR3 is TGTGCCAGCAGCGTCTGGGACAGCTCACAAGAGACCCAGTACTTC. It encodes CASSVWDSSQETQYF. Using reference TRBV9 and TRBJ2-5 for the parts outside the CDR3, the full variable domain is DSGVTQTPKHLITATGQRVTLRCSPRSGDLSVYWYQQSLDQGLQFLIQYYNGEERAKGNILERFSAQQFPDLHSELNLSSLELGDSALYFCASSVWDSSQETQYFGPGTRLLVL.

The chain couples TRBV12-3 or TRBV12-4 to TRBJ1-5; 7 nucleotides align to TRBD1. The CDR3 length is 14 residues. J gave up 4 bases and V 3 bases, and 3 bases lay outside the gene matches. For the CDR3, the DNA is TGTGCCAGCAGTTTTGGGACAGAGAATCAGCCCCAGCATTTT. This gives the protein CASSFGTENQPQHF.

The chain links TRBV7-3 to TRBJ2-7, with D unclear. The CDR3 sequence is 10 residues long. The germline V and J ends were trimmed by 10 bases and 5 bases, with 9 bases remaining between them. Germline CDR1 SGHTA, CDR2 FQGTGA. The CDR3 loop is CATSLHEQYF. The DNA of the CDR3 is TGTGCCACTAGTCTCCACGAGCAGTACTTC.

V is TRBV12-3 or TRBV12-4 and J is TRBJ1-2, with TRBD1 as a possible D gene (5 bases). V lost 5 bases and J lost 7, with 20 bases in between. This CDR3 comprises 15 residues. This CDR3 is CASSPTVQGRIGYTF. The CDR3 region has the DNA TGTGCCAGCAGTCCCACGGTGCAGGGACGGATTGGCTACACCTTC.

The chain uses TRBV6-6 and TRBJ1-6; D is uncertain. The CDR3 is made up of 13 amino acids. The germline V gene has CDR1 MNHNY and CDR2 SVGAGI (reference sequence). Trimming took 6 bases from V and 7 from J, leaving 10 bases between them. CDR3 residues: CASRDPPNSPLHF. In nucleotides, the CDR3 is TGTGCCAGCAGGGACCCACCAAATTCACCCCTCCACTTT.

J is TRBJ1-1 and V is TRBV20-1, with 9 bases aligning to TRBD1. The CDR3 totals 14 residues. Germline-derived CDR1 and CDR2 are DFQATT and SNEGSKA (reference sequence). The J segment lost 3 bases and the V segment lost 4 bases, leaving 6 bases of the junction unmatched. This CDR3 is CSAMTGGTDTEAFF. DNA for the CDR3: TGCAGTGCTATGACAGGGGGAACGGACACTGAAGCTTTCTTT.

The V gene is TRBV13, the J gene TRBJ1-4; no reliable D call. Trimming cost V 2 bases and J 4 bases, with 5 bases left between them. The CDR3 consists of 13 residues. CDR1 and CDR2 (germline): PRHDT, FYEKMQ (reference sequence). Here the CDR3 reads CASSLIGNEKLFF. CDR3 coding DNA: TGTGCCAGCAGCTTAATCGGTAATGAAAAACTGTTTTTT.

J is TRBJ2-5 and V is TRBV12-3 or TRBV12-4; no reliable D call. The V gene lost 4 bases and the J gene lost 1 base, with 31 bases spanning the gap. The CDR3 is 21 amino acids. The CDR3 DNA reads TGTGCCAGCAGTTACCTCGTCTTCCCCAATACCAACACCGTAGTCCAAGAGACCCAGTACTTC. It translates to CASSYLVFPNTNTVVQETQYF.

V is TRBV20-1 and J is TRBJ1-5; the match to TRBD1 covers 11 bases. The V gene end was trimmed by 1 base and the J gene end by 5 bases; junction bases not matched to a gene: 4. Germline V gives CDR1 DFQATT, CDR2 SNEGSKA (reference sequence). This CDR3 has 15 amino acids. The CDR3 reads CSARGGQGEDQPQHF. In DNA, the CDR3 is TGCAGTGCTAGAGGGGGACAGGGGGAAGATCAGCCCCAGCATTTT.

This chain connects TRBV3-1 to TRBJ2-1, with 11 bases identical to TRBD2. In germline, CDR1 is LGHDT, CDR2 YNNKEL (reference sequence). V trimming: 2 bases; J trimming: 7 bases; junction bases outside the gene matches: 7. The CDR3 has 16 residues. CDR3 in amino acids: CASSQPLAGVGNEQFF. CDR3 DNA sequence: TGTGCCAGCAGCCAACCACTAGCGGGAGTAGGGAATGAGCAGTTCTTC.

J is TRBJ2-1 and V is TRBV7-9; D might be TRBD1 or TRBD2, each matching 6 bases. The V end lost 3 bases, the J end lost 6 bases, and 18 bases lay between the germline ends. The germline V gene has CDR1 SEHNR and CDR2 FQNEAQ (reference sequence). This CDR3 region has 16 residues. CDR3 amino acids: CASSFLSGASGNEQFF. CDR3 nucleotides: TGTGCCAGCAGCTTCCTTTCGGGGGCTTCAGGCAATGAGCAGTTCTTC.